This record covers a single TCR beta chain. The antigen is unknown. The data belong to a study of cytomegalovirus exposure and HLA in healthy donors. Study results and limitations: Most CMV-associated TCR beta chains were later found to appear HLA-restricted. In an earlier analysis, about 87% or about 30%: the productive usage of most TCR beta V segments. Later analysis reportedly placed an Asian-associated ancestry cluster below the approximately 700-donor mean in N-insertions.

Donors consisted of healthy bone marrow donors. The PCR ran on 60 Vbeta and 13 Jbeta primers. Profiling relied on immunoSEQ multiplex PCR, and the TCRdb table lists in-frame clones only, not all of them. The table has under 200,000 clones, roughly 80% seen once; the top ten hold 1.3%. Per germline, CDR1 MDHEN and CDR2 SYDVKM. The CDR3 is 16 amino acids. The ends were cut back, 3 bases at V and 2 bases at J, with 11 bases in the middle. This receptor was obtained from a man aged 45-65 years in good health and CMV-seropositive. The chain links TRBV28 to TRBJ1-6, with D uncertain. The sample was PBMCs. CDR3 sequence (DNA): TGTGCCAGCAGTTTTAATCCCTTTCCCTATAATTCACCCCTCCACTTT. Amino acids: CASSFNPFPYNSPLHF.